This T cell receptor (beta chain) was retrieved from a study of molecular identifiers for immune sequencing clone quantification. V lost 0 bases to trimming and J lost 0 bases; unmatched junction nucleotides: 12. The CDR3 has 19 amino acids. Germline V lookup: CDR1 MNHEY, CDR2 SVGAGI. This clonotype was counted a few times. Naive CD8 T cell sorting was performed on the CD8+CD4-CCR7+CD45RA+ phenotype. TCRdb fed the PCR reads into MiXCR, producing one record per CDR3 protein. The sample records over 85,000 distinct CDR3 sequences, about a third being singletons. The chain uses TRBV6-5 and TRBJ2-3; 7 bases are shared with TRBD1. This receptor was taken from a human donor in good health. Some libraries in this study had Jurkat cell RNA spiked in. The sequenced sample consisted of naive CD8+ T cells from blood, with Jurkat cell RNA spiked in. As to subset: FACS-sorted CD8+CD4-CCR7+CD45RA+ naive T cells. The CDR3 nucleotides are TGTGCCAGCAGTTACTCGACACCCACTACAGGGGCTAGCACAGATACGCAGTATTTT. Its protein product is CASSYSTPTTGASTDTQYF.